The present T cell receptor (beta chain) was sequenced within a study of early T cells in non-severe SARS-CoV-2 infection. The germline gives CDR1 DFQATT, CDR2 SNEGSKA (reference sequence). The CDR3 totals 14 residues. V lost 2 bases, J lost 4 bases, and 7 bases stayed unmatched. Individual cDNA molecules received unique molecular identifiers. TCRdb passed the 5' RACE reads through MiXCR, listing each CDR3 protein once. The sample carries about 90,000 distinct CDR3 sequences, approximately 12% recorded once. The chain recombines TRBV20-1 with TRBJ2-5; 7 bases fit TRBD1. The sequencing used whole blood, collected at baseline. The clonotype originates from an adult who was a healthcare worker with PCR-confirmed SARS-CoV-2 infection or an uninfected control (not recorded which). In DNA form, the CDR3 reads TGCAGTGCTAGACGGGACAGCAGAGCAGAGACCCAGTACTTC. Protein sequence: CSARRDSRAETQYF.